Reported below is one TCR beta chain. Its antigen is currently unknown. The data are from a study of T cells in Graves' hyperthyroidism and ophthalmopathy. Study results and caveats: Blood held most thyroid clonotypes expanded above 0.001 frequency.

CDR1 is SGHVS and CDR2 is FQNEAQ in the germline V gene. The CDR3 sequence is 15 residues long. Trimming left V 5 bases short and J 5 bases short, with 15 bases between. It was RNA transcripts that yielded the amplified TCR beta CDR3 regions. The HTBI primer set drove a first-round RT-PCR of the TCR CDR3. Each CDR3 protein is one row after TCRdb ran MiXCR on the multiplex PCR reads. This table holds approximately 520,000 distinct CDR3 sequences, around 21% found once. Sequences were obtained from blood. The J gene is TRBJ2-2, the V gene TRBV7-8; tentatively, D is TRBD1 (6 bases). The clonotype comes from a young man with Graves' hyperthyroidism. The DNA of the CDR3 is TGTGCCAGCAGCCTCCCCAGGGGAACGACCGGGGAGCTGTTTTTT. As protein: CASSLPRGTTGELFF.